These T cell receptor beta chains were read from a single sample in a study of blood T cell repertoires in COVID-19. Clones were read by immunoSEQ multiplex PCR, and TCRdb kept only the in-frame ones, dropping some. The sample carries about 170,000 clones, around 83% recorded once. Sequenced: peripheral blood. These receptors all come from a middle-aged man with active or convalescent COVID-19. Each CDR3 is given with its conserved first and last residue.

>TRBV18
CASSPPSGNTGELFF
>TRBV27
CASSPRLAGGRNEQFF
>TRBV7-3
CASSFSAPGSPLHF
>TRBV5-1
CASSLTQSQETQYF
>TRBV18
CASSPNGQGAGQPQHF
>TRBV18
CASSPGGPYGYTF
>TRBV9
CASSGWTGLGTGELFF
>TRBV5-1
CASSPDRDSQPQHF
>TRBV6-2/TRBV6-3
CASSSLTRGQEIRGYTF
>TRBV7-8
CASSLGGNYGYTF
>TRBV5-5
CASSLKAGSGYTF
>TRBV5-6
CASSLGANRASGEQYF
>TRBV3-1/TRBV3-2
CASSQSTMKTQYF
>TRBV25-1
CASRDRDHSPLHF
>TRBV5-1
CASSLFRGRRVAEAFF
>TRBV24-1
CATSDRQSPYGYTF
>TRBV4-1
CASSQEQRAGGAFF